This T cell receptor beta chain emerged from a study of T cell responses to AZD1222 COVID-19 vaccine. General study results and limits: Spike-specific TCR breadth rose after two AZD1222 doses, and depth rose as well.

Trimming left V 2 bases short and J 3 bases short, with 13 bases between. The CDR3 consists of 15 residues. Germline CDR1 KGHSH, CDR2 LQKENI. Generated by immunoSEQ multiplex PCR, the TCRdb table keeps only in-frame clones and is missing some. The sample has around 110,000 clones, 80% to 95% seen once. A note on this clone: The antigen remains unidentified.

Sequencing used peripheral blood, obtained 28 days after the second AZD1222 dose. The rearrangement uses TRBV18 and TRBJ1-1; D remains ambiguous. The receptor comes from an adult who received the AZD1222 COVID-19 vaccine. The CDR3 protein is CASSPWLGRDTEAFF. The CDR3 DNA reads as TGTGCCAGCTCACCATGGCTCGGGAGGGACACTGAAGCTTTCTTT.